The rows below give T cell receptor beta chains drawn from one sample of a study of T cells in tuberculosis. Assay used: immunoSEQ multiplex PCR; TCRdb lists only in-frame clones, some missing. The sample lists roughly 41,000 clones; around 93% were seen once. The sample consisted of PBMCs. These receptors were obtained from a donor between 10 and 35 years old with latent tuberculosis or without tuberculosis infection. Some clones in this sample may be carry-over from other donors' samples. Each CDR3 is given with its conserved first and last residue. D genes are given only for firm matches. Expanded clones get a size class; other rows say once, few or many, or leave the size out.

J: TRBJ1-1; D: TRBD1; size: -; V: TRBV7-6; CDR3: CASSLDRGHTEAFF; DNA: TGTGCCAGCAGCTTAGACAGGGGACACACTGAAGCTTTCTTT
J: TRBJ2-3; D: -; size: -; V: TRBV4-1; CDR3: CASSQDPGIVQGDTQYF; DNA: TGCGCCAGCAGCCAAGATCCGGGGATCGTTCAAGGAGATACGCAGTATTTT
J: TRBJ1-2; D: -; size: -; V: TRBV7-8; CDR3: CASSLARTGPDGYTF; DNA: TGTGCCAGCAGCTTAGCCCGAACAGGGCCTGATGGCTACACCTTC
J: TRBJ1-4; D: TRBD1; size: few; V: TRBV13; CDR3: CASSLGTGGSEKLFF; DNA: TGTGCCAGCAGCTTAGGTACAGGGGGGAGTGAAAAACTGTTTTTT
J: TRBJ2-7; D: TRBD1; size: -; V: TRBV10-1; CDR3: CASSLRQGDYEQYF; DNA: TGCGCCAGCAGTTTGAGACAGGGAGATTACGAGCAGTACTTC
J: TRBJ2-3; D: TRBD2; size: -; V: TRBV7-2; CDR3: CASSISGVTDTQYF; DNA: TGTGCCAGCAGCATTAGCGGGGTGACAGATACGCAGTATTTT
J: TRBJ2-7; D: TRBD2; size: once; V: TRBV4-3; CDR3: CASSQEVPAGGFGEQYF; DNA: TGCGCCAGCAGCCAGGAAGTACCAGCGGGGGGGTTTGGTGAGCAGTACTTC
J: TRBJ2-7; D: -; size: -; V: TRBV19; CDR3: CASSRAGGESYEQYF; DNA: TGTGCCAGTAGTCGTGCAGGAGGGGAGAGCTACGAGCAGTACTTC
J: TRBJ2-1; D: -; size: -; V: TRBV2; CDR3: CASSYGQYNEQFF; DNA: TGTGCCAGCAGTTACGGACAGTACAATGAGCAGTTCTTC
J: TRBJ2-4; D: TRBD2; size: few; V: TRBV27; CDR3: CASSKGLAGGNAKNIQYF; DNA: TGTGCCAGCAGTAAGGGACTAGCGGGGGGGAATGCCAAAAACATTCAGTACTTC
J: TRBJ2-2; D: -; size: -; V: TRBV9; CDR3: CASSVEPLGSVNTGELFF; DNA: TGTGCCAGCAGCGTAGAGCCCCTCGGCAGCGTGAACACCGGGGAGCTGTTTTTT
J: TRBJ1-2; D: TRBD1; size: -; V: TRBV7-9; CDR3: CASSSSGTGYGYTF; DNA: TGTGCCAGCAGCTCATCCGGGACAGGGTATGGCTACACCTTC
J: TRBJ2-2; D: -; size: -; V: TRBV14; CDR3: CASSQDWAGALFF; DNA: TGTGCCAGCAGCCAAGATTGGGCAGGGGCGCTGTTTTTT
J: TRBJ2-1; D: -; size: -; V: TRBV2; CDR3: CASKETNNEQFF; DNA: TGTGCCAGCAAAGAGACTAACAATGAGCAGTTCTTC
J: TRBJ1-4; D: TRBD1; size: -; V: TRBV27; CDR3: CASSSSYRGQVPNEKLFF; DNA: TGTGCCAGCTCCTCCTCATACAGGGGGCAAGTCCCTAATGAAAAACTGTTTTTT
J: TRBJ2-2; D: TRBD1; size: -; V: TRBV9; CDR3: CASSVRTGATGELFF; DNA: TGTGCCAGCAGCGTCCGGACAGGGGCCACCGGGGAGCTGTTTTTT
J: TRBJ2-1; D: -; size: -; V: TRBV5-4; CDR3: CASSLGGHTSSYNEQFF; DNA: TGTGCCAGCAGCTTGGGGGGACACACGAGCTCCTACAATGAGCAGTTCTTC
J: TRBJ1-5; D: -; size: -; V: TRBV30; CDR3: CAWSRGLGGNQPQHF; DNA: TGTGCCTGGAGCAGGGGCCTGGGGGGCAATCAGCCCCAGCATTTT
J: TRBJ2-3; D: TRBD2; size: -; V: TRBV18; CDR3: CASSPIPPGLAETDTQYF; DNA: TGTGCCAGCTCACCTATCCCTCCGGGACTAGCGGAAACAGATACGCAGTATTTT
J: TRBJ1-6; D: -; size: -; V: TRBV19; CDR3: CASSSYREGPLHF; DNA: TGTGCCAGTAGTTCCTACAGGGAAGGACCCCTCCACTTT
J: TRBJ1-6; D: -; size: -; V: TRBV5-1; CDR3: CASGPGDNSPLHF; DNA: TGCGCCAGCGGACCAGGGGATAATTCACCCCTCCACTTT
J: TRBJ2-1; D: TRBD2; size: -; V: TRBV11-3; CDR3: CASSLVSGGLNNEQFF; DNA: TGTGCCAGCAGCTTAGTTAGCGGGGGGCTTAACAATGAGCAGTTCTTC
J: TRBJ2-7; D: TRBD2; size: once; V: TRBV5-3; CDR3: CASSLKLAGVDEQYF; DNA: TGTGCCAGCAGCTTGAAACTAGCGGGGGTCGATGAGCAGTACTTC
J: TRBJ2-7; D: TRBD2; size: -; V: TRBV19; CDR3: CASSPGTNEQYF; DNA: TGTGCCAGTAGTCCCGGGACTAACGAGCAGTACTTC
J: TRBJ2-7; D: -; size: -; V: TRBV19; CDR3: CASSIFWAGSYEQYF; DNA: TGTGCCAGTAGTATTTTCTGGGCAGGGTCGTACGAGCAGTACTTC
J: TRBJ2-3; D: -; size: -; V: TRBV5-1; CDR3: CASSPRREGADTQYF; DNA: TGCGCCAGCAGCCCTCGGAGGGAGGGGGCAGATACGCAGTATTTT
J: TRBJ2-2; D: TRBD2; size: once; V: TRBV4-2; CDR3: CASSQDPAGETTGELFF; DNA: TGTGCCAGCAGCCAAGATCCAGCGGGGGAGACGACCGGGGAGCTGTTTTTT
J: TRBJ1-5; D: -; size: -; V: TRBV27; CDR3: CASSWGEGQPQHF; DNA: TGTGCCAGCAGTTGGGGGGAAGGTCAGCCCCAGCATTTT
J: TRBJ2-1; D: TRBD2; size: few; V: TRBV7-9; CDR3: CASSSSGGLDNEQFF; DNA: TGTGCCAGCAGCTCTAGCGGGGGGCTCGACAATGAGCAGTTCTTC
J: TRBJ2-2; D: TRBD1; size: -; V: TRBV12-5; CDR3: CASGPGQGRTGELFF; DNA: TGTGCTAGTGGTCCTGGACAGGGACGCACCGGGGAGCTGTTTTTT
J: TRBJ2-6; D: TRBD2; size: -; V: TRBV7-2; CDR3: CASSPQGLRGGLGANVLTF; DNA: TGTGCCAGCAGCCCCCAGGGCCTCCGGGGGGGCCTTGGGGCCAACGTCCTGACTTTC
J: TRBJ1-3; D: -; size: -; V: TRBV19; CDR3: CASSRDFDSGNTIYF; DNA: TGTGCCAGTAGTCGGGACTTCGACTCTGGAAACACCATATATTTT
J: TRBJ1-1; D: TRBD1; size: -; V: TRBV28; CDR3: CASSYRGRKTEAFF; DNA: TGTGCCAGCAGTTACAGGGGGCGCAAAACTGAAGCTTTCTTT
J: TRBJ1-1; D: -; size: -; V: TRBV19; CDR3: CASSTREGQHLNTEAFF; DNA: TGTGCCAGTAGTACCCGGGAGGGGCAACACCTGAACACTGAAGCTTTCTTT
J: TRBJ2-2; D: TRBD2; size: -; V: TRBV7-2; CDR3: CASSLVLAGGSRNGELFF; DNA: TGTGCCAGCAGCTTAGTACTAGCGGGCGGCTCTCGGAACGGGGAGCTGTTTTTT
J: TRBJ1-2; D: TRBD1; size: -; V: TRBV29-1; CDR3: CSAQPGQGPRLYGYTF; DNA: TGCAGCGCGCAGCCGGGACAGGGCCCCCGACTCTATGGCTACACCTTC